These 20 T cell receptor beta chains came from one sample sequenced in a study of CD8 T cells in ankylosing spondylitis. Study-wide results and caveats: A TCR beta motif made of about 8 highly homologous variants seemed typical of ankylosing spondylitis blood.

TCRdb re-analysed the 5' RACE reads in MiXCR, keeping a single row per CDR3 protein. Here the sample spans approximately 540,000 distinct CDR3 sequences, 12% being singletons. Antigens for these TCRs are unknown. The sequenced material came from blood, either unsorted or a sorted T cell fraction (not recorded which). The receptors were gathered from a male donor with ankylosing spondylitis.

At least ten counts were recorded for this clonotype. V usage is TRBV5-1 and J usage is TRBJ1-1, with D uncertain. CDR1 is SGHRS, CDR2 YFSETQ, per germline. The CDR3 extends over 14 amino acids. Trimming cost V 0 bases and J 5 bases, with 11 bases left between them. The CDR3 sequence: CASSLGTKGTEAFF. DNA of the CDR3: TGCGCCAGCAGCTTGGGTACAAAAGGGACTGAAGCTTTCTTT.

This clonotype was detected a few times. The chain employs TRBV11-2 and TRBJ1-6; TRBD1 agrees at 8 bases. Per the germline V gene, CDR1 is SGHAT and CDR2 is FQNNGV. J gave up 7 bases and V 4 bases, and 9 bases lay outside the gene matches. This CDR3 has 16 amino acids. The CDR3 DNA reads TGTGCCAGCAGCTCGAGGACAGGGTTCGCCAATTCACCCCTCCACTTT. Amino acid sequence: CASSSRTGFANSPLHF.

The chain uses TRBV5-1 and TRBJ2-5; unclear D gene. Germline lookup yields CDR1 SGHRS and CDR2 YFSETQ. V dropped 0 bases and J dropped 0 bases, with 9 bases sitting between them. CDR3 length: 15 amino acids. The CDR3 spells CASSLAVGYQETQYF. The CDR3 bases are TGCGCCAGCAGCTTGGCCGTGGGGTACCAAGAGACCCAGTACTTC.

In DNA, the CDR3 is TGTGCCAGCAGTGGGTCGCAGGTGGACCCCCTCTCTGGAAACACCATATATTTT. Translation gives CASSGSQVDPLSGNTIYF. The chain combines TRBV25-1 with TRBJ1-3, with D uncertain. Trimming took 4 bases from V and 0 from J, leaving 19 bases between them. CDR1 is MGHDK and CDR2 is SYGVNS in the germline V gene. The CDR3 covers 18 residues.

This clonotype was counted at least ten times. The chain recombines TRBV12-3 or TRBV12-4 with TRBJ2-7; D remains unclear. The CDR3 totals 11 residues. V was cut by 3 bases and J by 7 bases, with 7 bases left in between. The CDR3 here is CASSLNWEQYF. CDR3 DNA: TGTGCCAGCAGTTTGAATTGGGAGCAGTACTTC.

This clonotype was seen just once. The chain combines TRBV20-1 with TRBJ2-5; a possible D gene is TRBD1 (6 bases). Deletions cut 6 bases from V and 2 bases from J, with 16 bases between. Germline-derived CDR1 and CDR2 are DFQATT and SNEGSKA (reference sequence). This CDR3 has 14 amino acids. CDR3 bases: TGCAGTGCCCCCACCGGGACAAGTCAAGAGACCCAGTACTTC. Its protein product is CSAPTGTSQETQYF.

This clonotype was counted many times. The chain couples TRBV20-1 to TRBJ2-3; TRBD1 agrees at 8 bases. Per the germline V gene, CDR1 is DFQATT and CDR2 is SNEGSKA (reference sequence). Trimming took 6 bases from V and 5 from J; bases not matched to a gene: 10. The CDR3 extends over 14 amino acids. This CDR3 reads CSAAGTGAIDTQYF. The CDR3 nucleotides read TGCAGTGCCGCAGGGACAGGTGCTATAGATACGCAGTATTTT.

At least ten counts were recorded for this clonotype. J is TRBJ2-1 and V is TRBV3-1; D may be TRBD2 (6 bases). The germline CDR1 and CDR2 sequences are LGHDT and YNNKEL (reference sequence). Trimming removed 0 bases at V and 7 bases at J, with 16 bases between. The CDR3 consists of 16 residues. The CDR3 DNA reads TGTGCCAGCAGCCAAGATCGGGACTCCGGAGGGAATGAGCAGTTCTTC. It specifies CASSQDRDSGGNEQFF.

This clonotype was observed at least ten times. The chain carries TRBV12-3 or TRBV12-4 and TRBJ1-2; the D gene is possibly TRBD1 (6 bases). V was shortened by 10 bases and J by 7 bases, with 13 bases between the two germline ends. This CDR3 has 11 amino acids. The DNA for the CDR3 is TGTGCCACTACACGGGGGCCTGGCTACACCTTC. Its protein product is CATTRGPGYTF.

This rearrangement joins TRBV28 to TRBJ2-3, with D tentatively TRBD1 (5 bases). V lost 6 bases to trimming and J lost 1 base, with 14 bases between them. CDR1 MDHEN and CDR2 SYDVKM come from the germline V gene. The CDR3 contains 15 residues. CDR3 DNA sequence: TGTGCCAGCAGGACACTCGGACATCGCACAGATACGCAGTATTTT. It encodes CASRTLGHRTDTQYF. The full variable domain, its missing parts supplied by reference TRBV28 and TRBJ2-3, is DVKVTQSSRYLVKRTGEKVFLECVQDMDHENMFWYRQDPGLGLRLIYFSYDVKMKEKGDIPEGYSVSREKKERFSLILESASTNQTSMYLCASRTLGHRTDTQYFGPGTRLTVL.

This clonotype turned up a few times. The chain is built from TRBV5-1 and TRBJ2-1; the D gene is possibly TRBD2 (6 bases). The V and J ends lost 3 bases and 0 bases respectively, with 16 bases between them. From germline, CDR1 is SGHRS and CDR2 YFSETQ. This CDR3 is 17 amino acids long. In DNA, the CDR3 is TGCGCCAGCAGCTCGCTCCGGACTACTAGCTCCTACAATGAGCAGTTCTTC. This encodes CASSSLRTTSSYNEQFF.

This clonotype was recorded at least ten times. The chain combines TRBV28 with TRBJ1-6; 9 bases align to TRBD1. Germline V gene lookup returns CDR1 MDHEN and CDR2 SYDVKM. The J segment lost 10 bases and the V segment lost 4 bases, leaving 8 bases of the junction unmatched. The CDR3 has 15 residues. In DNA form, the CDR3 reads TGTGCCAGCAGTTCGCCGGGACAGGGCACGTCACCCCTCCACTTT. Amino acid sequence: CASSSPGQGTSPLHF.

The CDR3 DNA follows: TGTGCCAGCTCAATAGGGGGCGAGGGGAATTACAATGAGCAGTTCTTC. This encodes CASSIGGEGNYNEQFF. The V gene is TRBV18, the J gene TRBJ2-1; 7 nucleotides line up with TRBD1. There are 16 residues in the CDR3. V was pared by 5 bases and J by 4 bases, with 11 bases of the junction left unmatched. Germline-derived CDR1 and CDR2 are KGHSH and LQKENI.

This clonotype was observed at least ten times. This chain joins TRBV7-6 and TRBJ2-7; D is perhaps TRBD2 (5 bases). Germline V gene data show CDR1 as SGHVS and CDR2 as FNYEAQ. The V end lost 1 base, the J end lost 4 bases, and 8 bases lay between the germline ends. The CDR3 runs to 13 residues. CDR3 sequence: CASSLESGYEQYV. CDR3 nucleotides: TGTGCCAGCAGCTTAGAGAGCGGTTACGAGCAGTACGTC.

V usage is TRBV24-1 and J usage is TRBJ2-1, with 8 bases identical to TRBD2. Germline V CDR1 and CDR2: KGHDR, SFDVKD. V shed 3 bases, J shed 6 bases, and the junction held 9 bases outside the gene matches. The CDR3 runs to 16 residues. The CDR3 protein is CATSDRSGSAINEQFF. Here the CDR3 DNA reads TGTGCCACCAGTGATCGGAGCGGGAGTGCAATCAATGAGCAGTTCTTC.

The V and J genes are TRBV4-1 and TRBJ1-1, with D maybe TRBD1 (5 bases). Germline V gives CDR1 MGHRA, CDR2 YSYEKL. The length of the CDR3 is 17 residues. Deletions cut 2 bases from V and 0 bases from J, with 16 bases between. The CDR3 is CASSQSPVGDLNTEAFF. CDR3 sequence (DNA): TGCGCCAGCAGCCAAAGCCCGGTAGGGGATTTGAACACTGAAGCTTTCTTT.

This clonotype showed up just a few times. The V gene is TRBV5-5, the J gene TRBJ2-7; possibly TRBD1 for D (5 bases). The CDR3 is 15 amino acids. The germline CDR1 and CDR2 sequences are SGHKS and YYEKEE (reference sequence). V was clipped by 1 base and J by 2 bases, with 13 bases between them. For the CDR3, the DNA is TGTGCCAGCAGCTTGTATGAGGACACCCCCTACGAGCAGTACGTC. Translating it yields CASSLYEDTPYEQYV.

This chain joins TRBV20-1 and TRBJ2-1; D is perhaps TRBD2 (5 bases). The CDR3 runs to 17 residues. V gave up 0 bases and J gave up 0 bases, with 15 bases separating them. The V gene's germline CDR1 is DFQATT and CDR2 SNEGSKA (reference sequence). CDR3 residues: CSARDQSGRSSYNEQFF. The CDR3 region has the DNA TGCAGTGCTAGAGATCAGAGCGGACGGAGCTCCTACAATGAGCAGTTCTTC.

In its sample, this clonotype was seen a few times. The gene calls are TRBV9 and TRBJ2-2; TRBD2 agrees at 9 bases. Germline V gene data show CDR1 as SGDLS and CDR2 as YYNGEE. Trimming removed 0 bases from V and 4 bases from J; junction bases left unmatched: 1. The CDR3 runs 15 residues. This chain's CDR3 is CASSVELAGTGELFF. CDR3 sequence (DNA): TGTGCCAGCAGCGTAGAACTAGCGGGCACCGGGGAGCTGTTTTTT. Full variable domain (remainder filled in from reference TRBV9 and TRBJ2-2): DSGVTQTPKHLITATGQRVTLRCSPRSGDLSVYWYQQSLDQGLQFLIQYYNGEERAKGNILERFSAQQFPDLHSELNLSSLELGDSALYFCASSVELAGTGELFFGEGSRLTVL.

This clonotype was seen only a few times. V usage is TRBV2 and J usage is TRBJ2-7; D may correspond to TRBD1 or TRBD2 (6 bases each). The CDR3 is made up of 13 amino acids. Trimming pared 4 bases from V and 5 bases from J, leaving 12 bases between. The germline V gene encodes CDR1 SNHLY and CDR2 FYNNEI. Here the CDR3 DNA reads TGTGCCAGCAGTGGGGACGGGGGCGACGAGCAGTACTTC. This codes for CASSGDGGDEQYF.